Below, 17 T cell receptor beta chains from the same sample are listed, as sequenced in a study of T-cell reconstitution after alpha-beta-depleted transplantation in children. Preparation of the TCRbeta library involved a method that used unique molecular identifiers. TCRdb analysed the PCR reads with MiXCR anew, one entry per CDR3 protein. Of 500,000 or so distinct CDR3 sequences listed, around 10% were seen once; the top ten hold around 15%. Sequencing was performed on PBMCs, mostly from graft donor cells, taken 180 days after TCRalphabeta/CD19-depleted stem cell transplant. The origin of the receptors is a female patient between 2 and 10 years old who had a stem cell transplant for aplastic anemia, so the T cells may come from the graft donor.

The chain has TRBV20-1 and TRBJ2-3, with 9 bases identical to TRBD2. Trimming at V came to 3 bases and at J to 2 bases, leaving 9 bases not matched to a gene. There are 16 residues in the CDR3. Germline V gives CDR1 DFQATT, CDR2 SNEGSKA (reference sequence). The CDR3 region is CSARQPSSGNTDTQYF. CDR3 bases: TGCAGTGCTAGGCAACCCTCTAGCGGGAACACAGATACGCAGTATTTT.

The V call is TRBV27, the J call TRBJ1-1, with D possibly TRBD1 on 6 matching bases. Per the germline V gene, CDR1 is MNHEY and CDR2 is SMNVEV (reference sequence). Trimming took off 6 bases at V and 4 bases at J, with 12 bases between the two ends. The CDR3 has 13 amino acids. Written as DNA, the CDR3 is TGTGCCAGCAGCCAGGGGCGTGGCACTGAAGCTTTCTTT. It yields the protein CASSQGRGTEAFF.

The V call is TRBV7-4, the J call TRBJ2-1; 9 bases map to TRBD2. CDR1 and CDR2 from the germline V gene are SGHVT and SQSDAQ. There are 15 residues in the CDR3. Losses at the gene ends were 1 base for V and 8 bases for J; bases not matched to a gene: 6. This CDR3 is CASSLGGSGSDEQFF. The CDR3 DNA reads TGTGCCAGCAGCTTAGGGGGTAGCGGGAGCGATGAGCAGTTCTTC.

This clonotype was counted a few times. V usage is TRBV2 and J usage is TRBJ2-3; D call uncertain. The germline CDR1 and CDR2 sequences are SNHLY and FYNNEI. This CDR3 has 13 amino acids. V lost 8 bases to trimming and J lost 4 bases, with 13 bases between them. CDR3: CASFGGRPDTQYF. The CDR3 DNA follows: TGTGCCAGCTTCGGTGGGCGGCCAGATACGCAGTATTTT.

The chain links TRBV5-1 to TRBJ2-7; 9 nucleotides align to TRBD1. The CDR3 spans 15 residues. V lost 0 bases to trimming and J lost 5 bases; unmatched junction nucleotides: 6. Per the germline V gene, CDR1 is SGHRS and CDR2 is YFSETQ. CDR3 residues: CASSLAGTGRNEQYF. The DNA for the CDR3 is TGCGCCAGCAGCTTGGCCGGGACAGGGCGCAACGAGCAGTACTTC.

J is TRBJ1-6 and V is TRBV20-1, with 7 bases fitting TRBD1. Germline values: CDR1 DFQATT, CDR2 SNEGSKA (reference sequence). The CDR3 consists of 17 residues. The CDR3 DNA reads TGCAGCTCCGTTGACAGGGCTTGGGGCCTCTATAATTCACCCCTCCACTTT. It translates to CSSVDRAWGLYNSPLHF.

This clonotype was counted many times. The chain carries TRBV29-1 and TRBJ2-1; TRBD2 matches at 11 bases. The CDR3 is made up of 13 amino acids. Germline V CDR1 and CDR2: SQVTM, ANQGSEA. After removal of 6 bases from V and 7 bases from J, the junction contained 5 bases not matched to a gene. The chain's CDR3 is CSVLAGGPNEQFF. Written as DNA, the CDR3 is TGCAGCGTCTTAGCGGGGGGGCCGAATGAGCAGTTCTTC.

The chain has TRBV6-1 and TRBJ2-7; TRBD2 is a possible D gene (5 bases). The CDR3 covers 13 residues. The germline V gene encodes CDR1 MNHNS and CDR2 SASEGT. The V end lost 6 bases, the J end lost 2 bases, and 11 bases lay between the germline ends. The CDR3 sequence: CASRSRETYEQYV. CDR3 nucleotides: TGTGCCAGCAGGAGCCGGGAAACCTACGAGCAGTACGTC.

This clonotype was observed a handful of times. The chain employs TRBV28 and TRBJ1-5; D gene ambiguous. This CDR3 has 13 residues. The germline gives CDR1 MDHEN, CDR2 SYDVKM. Trimming took off 5 bases at V and 8 bases at J, with 13 bases between the two ends. CDR3 in amino acids: CASSPTALKPQHF. The CDR3, as DNA: TGTGCCAGCAGTCCCACGGCTCTTAAGCCCCAGCATTTT.

CDR3 nucleotides: TGTGCCAGCAGTAACACTATCAGGGACGAGCAGTACTTC. It yields the protein CASSNTIRDEQYF. This sequence joins TRBV28 and TRBJ2-7; maybe TRBD1 (5 bases). CDR3 length equals 13 residues. CDR1 is MDHEN, CDR2 SYDVKM, per germline. With 5 bases removed from V and 5 bases from J, the gap between germline ends came to 13 bases.

This clonotype was counted between two and nine times. The chain links TRBV5-1 to TRBJ2-1; 9 bases line up with TRBD1. V trimming: 4 bases; J trimming: 6 bases; junction bases outside the gene matches: 8. CDR1 is SGHRS and CDR2 is YFSETQ in the germline V gene. The CDR3 is 15 residues long. CDR3 loop: CASSLKGQGGNEQFF. The CDR3, as DNA: TGCGCCAGCAGCCTCAAGGGACAGGGAGGCAATGAGCAGTTCTTC.

The chain is built from TRBV6-1 and TRBJ2-1, with 10 bases identical to TRBD2. The CDR3 runs 15 residues. Germline-derived CDR1 and CDR2 are MNHNS and SASEGT. V was pared by 8 bases and J by 6 bases, with 10 bases of the junction left unmatched. In nucleotides, the CDR3 is TGTGCCAGCGGGTCGGGGGTAGCGGGAGGCAATGAGCAGTTCTTC. The encoded protein is CASGSGVAGGNEQFF.

The V and J genes are TRBV12-3 or TRBV12-4 and TRBJ2-5; 7 bases align to TRBD1. Unmatched junction bases numbered 11, after V lost 5 bases and J lost 5 bases. The CDR3 runs to 15 residues. DNA of the CDR3: TGTGCCAGCAGTGCGAGGGACAGTAGCTTGGAGACCCAGTACTTC. Translation gives CASSARDSSLETQYF.

V usage is TRBV14 and J usage is TRBJ1-2; D is unclear. This CDR3 contains 15 residues. CDR1 is SGHDN, CDR2 FVKESK, per germline. Trimming stripped 0 bases from V and 4 bases from J, with 12 bases between. CDR3 coding DNA: TGTGCCAGCAGCCAAGATCAGATACTCCTCTATGGCTACACCTTC. Translation gives CASSQDQILLYGYTF. Complete variable domain (other parts from reference TRBV14 and TRBJ1-2): EAGVTQFPSHSVIEKGQTVTLRCDPISGHDNLYWYRRVMGKEIKFLLHFVKESKQDESGMPNNRFLAERTGGTYSTLKVQPAELEDSGVYFCASSQDQILLYGYTFGSGTRLTVV.

This clonotype was seen only a few times. V usage is TRBV12-5 and J usage is TRBJ2-1, with D possibly being TRBD2 (5 bases). Germline V gives CDR1 LGHNT, CDR2 FRNRAP. V gave up 4 bases and J gave up 9 bases, with 22 bases separating them. The CDR3 runs 16 residues. For the CDR3, the DNA is TGTGCTAGTGGTTCCGGAACTAGATTCGCGCCGGGTGAGCAGTTCTTC. The encoded protein is CASGSGTRFAPGEQFF.

This chain uses TRBV20-1 with TRBJ2-1; 11 positions agree with TRBD2. J lost 6 bases, V lost 3 bases, and 10 bases had no gene match. The germline gives CDR1 DFQATT, CDR2 SNEGSKA (reference sequence). The CDR3 has 16 residues. The CDR3 sequence is CSARGKTSGKTNEQFF. In DNA, the CDR3 is TGCAGTGCTAGGGGGAAGACTAGCGGGAAGACCAATGAGCAGTTCTTC.

This clonotype was counted ten times or more. The chain employs TRBV6-2 or TRBV6-3 and TRBJ2-5; a weak D match, TRBD1 (5 bases). This CDR3 spans 14 amino acids. The germline CDR1 and CDR2 sequences are MNHEY and SVGEGT. The ends were cut back, 6 bases at V and 1 base at J, with 12 bases in the middle. The CDR3 DNA sequence: TGTGCCAGCAGACGACAGAAGAGCCAAGAGACCCAGTACTTC. This codes for CASRRQKSQETQYF.